The rows below give T cell receptor beta chains drawn from one sample of a study of T-cell reconstitution after alpha-beta-depleted transplantation in children. TCRdb re-derived calls from the PCR reads in MiXCR, one entry per CDR3 protein. The sample shows 250,000 to 400,000 distinct CDR3 sequences, roughly 25% of them seen only once. Sequences were derived from PBMCs, mostly from graft donor cells, sampled 180 days after TCRalphabeta/CD19-depleted stem cell transplant. The receptors were sampled from a male patient younger than 18 who had a stem cell transplant for acute lymphoblastic leukemia, so the T cells may come from the graft donor. Both conserved end residues are part of each CDR3. The order of the fields is D gene, V gene, J gene, clone size, CDR3 protein, CDR3 DNA. A D gene is named only where the DNA matches it firmly. Some rows mark clone size as missing; the rest say once, few, many or name a class of expanded clone.

d_gene: TRBD1; v_gene: TRBV5-1; j_gene: TRBJ2-5; abundance: few; CDR3aa: CASSLVTGQETEYF; CDR3nt: TGCGCCAGCAGCTTGGTGACAGGGCAAGAGACCGAGTACTTC
d_gene: TRBD1; v_gene: TRBV5-1; j_gene: TRBJ2-1; abundance: NA; CDR3aa: CASSLMVRTGGHEQFF; CDR3nt: TGCGCCAGCAGCTTGATGGTGCGGACAGGGGGCCATGAGCAGTTCTTC
d_gene: NA; v_gene: TRBV10-3; j_gene: TRBJ2-1; abundance: few; CDR3aa: CAISPSYNEQFF; CDR3nt: TGTGCCATCTCTCCGTCCTACAATGAGCAGTTCTTC
d_gene: TRBD2; v_gene: TRBV12-3/TRBV12-4; j_gene: TRBJ2-2; abundance: NA; CDR3aa: CASSLGLAGTNTGELFF; CDR3nt: TGTGCCAGCAGTTTAGGCCTAGCGGGGACGAACACCGGGGAGCTGTTTTTT
d_gene: NA; v_gene: TRBV10-3; j_gene: TRBJ1-1; abundance: NA; CDR3aa: CATKGAEPLEAFF; CDR3nt: TGTGCCACCAAGGGAGCCGAGCCCCTTGAAGCTTTCTTT
d_gene: TRBD1; v_gene: TRBV28; j_gene: TRBJ1-5; abundance: NA; CDR3aa: CASSLNRGQSQPQHF; CDR3nt: TGTGCCAGCAGTTTAAACAGGGGGCAAAGTCAGCCCCAGCATTTT
d_gene: NA; v_gene: TRBV7-8; j_gene: TRBJ2-5; abundance: NA; CDR3aa: CASSLSLAETQYF; CDR3nt: TGTGCCAGCAGCTTAAGCCTCGCAGAGACCCAGTACTTC
d_gene: TRBD2; v_gene: TRBV25-1; j_gene: TRBJ2-1; abundance: NA; CDR3aa: CASSTRLAASYNEQFF; CDR3nt: TGTGCCAGCAGTACCCGACTAGCGGCTTCCTACAATGAGCAGTTCTTC
d_gene: TRBD2; v_gene: TRBV19; j_gene: TRBJ2-1; abundance: few; CDR3aa: CASGLTSASSYNEQFF; CDR3nt: TGTGCCAGTGGTTTAACTAGCGCGAGCTCCTACAATGAGCAGTTCTTC
d_gene: NA; v_gene: TRBV5-1; j_gene: TRBJ2-5; abundance: many; CDR3aa: CASSLGRVQETQYF; CDR3nt: TGCGCCAGCAGCTTGGGACGGGTCCAAGAGACCCAGTACTTC
d_gene: TRBD1; v_gene: TRBV6-1; j_gene: TRBJ1-5; abundance: NA; CDR3aa: CARKPYRGSAYSNQPQHF; CDR3nt: TGTGCCAGGAAACCTTACAGGGGTTCAGCCTATAGCAATCAGCCCCAGCATTTT
d_gene: NA; v_gene: TRBV10-3; j_gene: TRBJ2-3; abundance: few; CDR3aa: CAISAGESTDTQYF; CDR3nt: TGTGCCATCAGTGCGGGAGAGTCCACAGATACGCAGTATTTT
d_gene: NA; v_gene: TRBV29-1; j_gene: TRBJ2-7; abundance: few; CDR3aa: CSVKVGGRSYEQYF; CDR3nt: TGCAGCGTCAAGGTAGGGGGACGCTCCTACGAGCAGTACTTC
d_gene: NA; v_gene: TRBV7-9; j_gene: TRBJ2-1; abundance: few; CDR3aa: CASSLVVGRKVDEQFF; CDR3nt: TGTGCCAGCAGCTTAGTTGTAGGGCGTAAGGTCGATGAGCAGTTCTTC
d_gene: TRBD1; v_gene: TRBV5-1; j_gene: TRBJ1-1; abundance: many; CDR3aa: CASSRGQGARLKTEAFF; CDR3nt: TGCGCCAGCAGCAGGGGACAGGGGGCGCGACTGAAAACTGAAGCTTTCTTT
d_gene: TRBD2; v_gene: TRBV7-8; j_gene: TRBJ2-3; abundance: NA; CDR3aa: CASSLSGLARTDTQYF; CDR3nt: TGTGCCAGCAGCTTATCAGGACTAGCTCGCACAGATACGCAGTATTTT
d_gene: NA; v_gene: TRBV5-1; j_gene: TRBJ2-1; abundance: many; CDR3aa: CASSLRDYNEQFF; CDR3nt: TGCGCCAGCAGCTTGAGGGACTACAATGAGCAGTTCTTC
d_gene: NA; v_gene: TRBV14; j_gene: TRBJ2-7; abundance: few; CDR3aa: CASTLNGAVHEQYF; CDR3nt: TGTGCCAGCACCCTCAATGGGGCAGTTCACGAGCAGTACTTC
d_gene: TRBD2; v_gene: TRBV6-1; j_gene: TRBJ2-7; abundance: few; CDR3aa: CASSTTGLVNAEQYF; CDR3nt: TGTGCCAGCAGTACCACGGGACTAGTGAATGCCGAGCAGTACTTC
d_gene: TRBD1; v_gene: TRBV5-1; j_gene: TRBJ2-7; abundance: many; CDR3aa: CATTGQGDEQYF; CDR3nt: TGCGCCACCACGGGACAGGGGGACGAGCAGTACTTC
d_gene: TRBD1; v_gene: TRBV11-2; j_gene: TRBJ2-7; abundance: NA; CDR3aa: CASSWYRGSYEQYF; CDR3nt: TGTGCCAGCAGCTGGTACAGGGGATCCTACGAGCAGTACTTC
d_gene: NA; v_gene: TRBV27; j_gene: TRBJ2-1; abundance: few; CDR3aa: CASSLSGRRVSTYNEQFF; CDR3nt: TGTGCCAGCAGTTTATCGGGCCGCCGGGTATCTACCTACAATGAGCAGTTCTTC
d_gene: TRBD2; v_gene: TRBV4-2; j_gene: TRBJ2-7; abundance: few; CDR3aa: CASSQEVSGSYEQYF; CDR3nt: TGTGCCAGCAGCCAAGAAGTTAGCGGGAGTTATGAGCAGTACTTC
d_gene: NA; v_gene: TRBV5-6; j_gene: TRBJ1-5; abundance: NA; CDR3aa: CASSGNRVYQPQHF; CDR3nt: TGTGCCAGCAGCGGAAACAGGGTCTATCAGCCCCAGCATTTT
d_gene: TRBD2; v_gene: TRBV4-1; j_gene: TRBJ2-1; abundance: many; CDR3aa: CASSDPGLAGDEQFF; CDR3nt: TGCGCCAGCAGCGATCCGGGACTAGCGGGGGATGAGCAGTTCTTC
d_gene: NA; v_gene: TRBV12-3/TRBV12-4; j_gene: TRBJ2-3; abundance: NA; CDR3aa: CASSFRSSEKDTQYF; CDR3nt: TGTGCCAGCAGTTTTCGGTCTAGTGAAAAAGATACGCAGTATTTT
d_gene: NA; v_gene: TRBV7-6; j_gene: TRBJ2-5; abundance: few; CDR3aa: CASSLAEPQETQYF; CDR3nt: TGTGCCAGCAGCTTAGCGGAGCCTCAAGAGACCCAGTACTTC
d_gene: TRBD2; v_gene: TRBV7-3; j_gene: TRBJ2-5; abundance: few; CDR3aa: CASSLGTSVKETQYF; CDR3nt: TGTGCCAGCAGCTTAGGGACTAGCGTTAAAGAGACCCAGTACTTC
d_gene: NA; v_gene: TRBV7-2; j_gene: TRBJ2-2; abundance: few; CDR3aa: CASSTSGAMARTGELFF; CDR3nt: TGTGCCAGCAGCACGTCCGGGGCCATGGCCCGGACCGGGGAGCTGTTTTTT
d_gene: NA; v_gene: TRBV12-3/TRBV12-4; j_gene: TRBJ2-7; abundance: few; CDR3aa: CASSLWPNEQYF; CDR3nt: TGTGCCAGCAGTCTGTGGCCGAACGAGCAGTACTTC